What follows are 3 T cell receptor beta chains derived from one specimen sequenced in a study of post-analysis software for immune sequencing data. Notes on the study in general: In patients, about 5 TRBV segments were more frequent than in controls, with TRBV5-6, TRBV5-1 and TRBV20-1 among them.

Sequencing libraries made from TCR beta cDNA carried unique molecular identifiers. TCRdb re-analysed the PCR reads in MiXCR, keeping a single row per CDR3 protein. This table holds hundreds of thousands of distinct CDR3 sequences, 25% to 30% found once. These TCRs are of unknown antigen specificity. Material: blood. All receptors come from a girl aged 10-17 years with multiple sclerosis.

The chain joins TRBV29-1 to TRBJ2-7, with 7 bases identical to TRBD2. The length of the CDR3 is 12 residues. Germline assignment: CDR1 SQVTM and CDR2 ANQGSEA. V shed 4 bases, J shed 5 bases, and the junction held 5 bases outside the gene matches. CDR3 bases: TGCAGCGTTGTCGGGAGGCGCGACGAGCAGTACTTC. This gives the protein CSVVGRRDEQYF.

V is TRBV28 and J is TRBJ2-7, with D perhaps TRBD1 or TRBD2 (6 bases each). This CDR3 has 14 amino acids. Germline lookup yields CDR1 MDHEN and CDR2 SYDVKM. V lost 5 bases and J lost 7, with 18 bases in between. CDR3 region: CASSGGLRAGEQYF. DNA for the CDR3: TGTGCCAGCAGTGGGGGCCTCCGGGCGGGGGAGCAGTACTTC.

The CDR3: CASSYNRNTEAFF. CDR3 in DNA: TGTGCCAGCAGTTATAACAGGAACACTGAAGCTTTCTTT. The rearrangement links TRBV6-5 to TRBJ1-1; D is unresolved. CDR1 and CDR2 (germline): MNHEY, SVGAGI. The CDR3 totals 13 residues. The germline V and J ends were trimmed by 3 bases and 1 base, with 6 bases remaining between them.